The sequence of this TCR beta chain was determined in a study of T cells after yellow fever vaccination. Study outcomes and limitations: Although most clonotypes did not, a small share appeared in both CD4 and CD8 compartments.

On this clonotype: Its target is not known.

V was shortened by 5 bases and J by 6 bases, with 13 bases between the two germline ends. The CDR3 extends over 14 amino acids. From germline, CDR1 is SGHNT and CDR2 YENEEA. Generation of TCR cDNA used 5'RACE template switching (which added a universal primer site and UMIs). TCRdb processed the 5' RACE reads anew with MiXCR; each CDR3 protein has one entry. Here the sample spans roughly 500,000 distinct CDR3 sequences, over 15% being singletons. The chain links TRBV11-3 to TRBJ2-2; no definite D call. The source was PBMCs, collected 15 days after the yellow fever booster vaccination. The clonotype comes from a man in his thirties or forties who received the YFV17D yellow fever vaccine. The CDR3 reads CASSPFERSGELFF. The CDR3 DNA follows: TGTGCCAGCAGCCCTTTCGAGAGGTCCGGGGAGCTGTTTTTT.